Listed below are T cell receptor beta chains from one sample, sequenced in a study of cytomegalovirus exposure and HLA in healthy donors. The table came from immunoSEQ multiplex PCR; TCRdb's copy has only in-frame clones and leaves some out. The sample lists some 150,000 clones, 60% to 85% seen once, with roughly 6.7% in the top ten. The sequenced sample was PBMCs. The receptors originated from a man between 45 and 60 years old in good health and CMV-seropositive. Each CDR3 is given with its conserved first and last residue. D genes are given only for firm matches. Expanded clones are given a class, and other clones once, few, many or no size at all.

j_gene	v_gene	d_gene	abundance	CDR3nt	CDR3aa
TRBJ1-1	TRBV28	-	-	TGTGCCAGCAGCCTCTTACAGATGAACACTGAAGCTTTCTTT	CASSLLQMNTEAFF
TRBJ2-7	TRBV10-3	TRBD2	-	TGTGCCATCAGAGGAGGACTAGCAGACCCGCTGGAGCAGTACTTC	CAIRGGLADPLEQYF
TRBJ2-7	TRBV7-9	-	-	TGTTCCAGCAGCTTAGCGAACAACGAGCAGTACTTC	CSSSLANNEQYF
TRBJ2-5	TRBV5-1	-	-	TGCGCCAGCAGCTTGGTTGGGCAGCAAGAGACCCAGTACTTC	CASSLVGQQETQYF
TRBJ2-1	TRBV5-1	-	once	TGCGCCAGCAGCAGAGACGGGAGTTCCTACAATGAGCAGTTCTTC	CASSRDGSSYNEQFF
TRBJ2-4	TRBV5-1	-	-	TGCGCCAGCAGCCCCGGTGGGGGGATGGGCATTCAGTACTTC	CASSPGGGMGIQYF
TRBJ2-7	TRBV4-2	TRBD2	-	TGTGCCAGCAGCCAAGATGGGGACGCGGGAGGGCGATACGAGCAGTACTTC	CASSQDGDAGGRYEQYF
TRBJ1-1	TRBV6-6	TRBD1	-	TGTGCCAGCAGGACCGGGACAGGGGTCACTGAAGCTTTCTTT	CASRTGTGVTEAFF
TRBJ2-1	TRBV4-1	TRBD1	-	TGCGCCAGCAGCCAGGCAGGGACAGCCTACAATGAGCAGTTCTTC	CASSQAGTAYNEQFF
TRBJ1-2	TRBV19	-	-	TGTGCCAGTAGTATCAGGGAAGCGGGATATGGCTACACCTTC	CASSIREAGYGYTF
TRBJ1-1	TRBV28	-	-	TGTGCCAGCAGTTTAGGCGGGAACACTGAAGCTTTCTTT	CASSLGGNTEAFF
TRBJ1-1	TRBV29-1	-	once	TGCAGCGTTTCGACAGGCGCCTCGTATAACACTGAAGCTTTCTTT	CSVSTGASYNTEAFF
TRBJ1-4	TRBV30	TRBD1	few	TGTGCCTGGAGTGCGACAGGGACTAATGAAAAACTGTTTTTT	CAWSATGTNEKLFF
TRBJ2-7	TRBV18	TRBD1	-	TGTGCCAGCTCACCAAGGACAGGGGGTTTCTACGAGCAGTACTTC	CASSPRTGGFYEQYF
TRBJ1-5	TRBV28	-	-	TGTGCCAGCACTGTGACACAGGGTGCTTCTTCTCAGCCCCAGCATTTT	CASTVTQGASSQPQHF
TRBJ2-7	TRBV11-3	-	-	TGTGCCAGCAGCTTAGAGTCGGGTAGAAACTACGAGCAGTACTTC	CASSLESGRNYEQYF
TRBJ2-7	TRBV5-1	TRBD1	-	TGCGCCAGCAGCTTCGATAAAACAGGGGTCGAGCAGTACTTC	CASSFDKTGVEQYF
TRBJ1-1	TRBV5-1	TRBD1	-	TGCGCCAGCAGCGTAGGGACAGGGAACACTGAAGCTTTCTTT	CASSVGTGNTEAFF
TRBJ2-6	TRBV7-3	-	-	TGTGCCAGCAGCTTAGGAGGCGGATCTGGGGCCAACGTCCTGACTTTC	CASSLGGGSGANVLTF